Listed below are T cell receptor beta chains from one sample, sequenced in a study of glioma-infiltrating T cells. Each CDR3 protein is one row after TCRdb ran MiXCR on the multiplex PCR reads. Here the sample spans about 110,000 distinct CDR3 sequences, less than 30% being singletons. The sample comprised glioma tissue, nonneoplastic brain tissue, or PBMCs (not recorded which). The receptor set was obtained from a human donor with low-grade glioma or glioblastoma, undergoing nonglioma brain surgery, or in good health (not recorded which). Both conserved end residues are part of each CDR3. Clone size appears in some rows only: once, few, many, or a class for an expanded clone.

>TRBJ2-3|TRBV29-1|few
CSVIRILTSGYTDTQYF
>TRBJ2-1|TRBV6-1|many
CASSYRDSQDEQFF
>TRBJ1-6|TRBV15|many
CATSRTGGRSPLHF
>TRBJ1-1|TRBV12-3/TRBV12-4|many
CASRDGYLEAFF
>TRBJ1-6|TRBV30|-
CAWSVTGGSPLHF
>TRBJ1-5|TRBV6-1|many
CASRQGGWFQPQHF
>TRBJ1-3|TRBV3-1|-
CASSLFTPSSGNIIYF
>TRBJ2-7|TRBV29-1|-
CSVRQGGYEQYF
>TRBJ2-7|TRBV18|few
CASSTGALSAYEQYF
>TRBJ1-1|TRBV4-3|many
CASSQDATGGTEAFF
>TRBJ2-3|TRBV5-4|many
CASSLPIAGGSRDTQYF
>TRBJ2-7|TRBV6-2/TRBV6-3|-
CASLRGGLVSYEQYF
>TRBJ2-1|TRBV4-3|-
CASSRGQSPVLHEQLF
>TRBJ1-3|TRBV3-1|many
CASSHGSRSGNTIYF
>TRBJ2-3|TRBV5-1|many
CASSYPGQRTDTQYF
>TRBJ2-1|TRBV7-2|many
CASSLRGDRYNEQFF
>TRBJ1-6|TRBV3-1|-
CASSQSNSPLHF
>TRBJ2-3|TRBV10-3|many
CAISDLAASTDTQYF
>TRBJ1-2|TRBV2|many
CASSEAGGAHYGYTF